What follows are 5 T cell receptor beta chains derived from one specimen sequenced in a study of human T cells and chemical hapten exposure. Individual cDNA molecules had unique molecular identifiers attached to them by the library. A single record per CDR3 protein comes from TCRdb applying MiXCR to the reads. Here the sample spans more than 500 distinct CDR3 sequences, nearly 99% being singletons. The treatment: therapeutic diphenylcyclopropenone sensitization with weekly scalp DPC. The sample in question was whole blood, obtained before DPC sensitization or 2, 6, or about 24 weeks after (not recorded which). Receptor source: an adult with alopecia areata. Some clones in this sample may be carry-over from other donors' samples. This table probably holds off-target reads from a library built for another chain.

The rearrangement links TRBV2 to TRBJ2-5; D gene uncertain. The germline V and J ends were trimmed by 5 bases and 0 bases, with 10 bases remaining between them. Germline CDR1 and CDR2: SNHLY and FYNNEI. The CDR3 covers 14 residues. In DNA form, the CDR3 reads TGTGCCAGCAGTCGAACAGAAAACCAAGAGACCCAGTACTTC. This encodes CASSRTENQETQYF.

V gene TRBV27 combines with J gene TRBJ2-1, with D perhaps TRBD1 or TRBD2 (6 bases each). The CDR3 consists of 13 residues. Per the germline V gene, CDR1 is MNHEY and CDR2 is SMNVEV (reference sequence). Trimming removed 6 bases from V and 8 bases from J, with 14 bases in between. The CDR3 DNA reads as TGTGCCAGCAGAGGGGGGTGGGGCGATGAGCAGTTCTTC. This translates into CASRGGWGDEQFF.

This clonotype was recorded once. V and J are TRBV29-1 and TRBJ1-1; 8 nucleotides line up with TRBD1. V lost 4 bases and J lost 4; bases outside the gene matches: 2. The V gene's germline CDR1 is SQVTM and CDR2 ANQGSEA. CDR3 size: 12 residues. Here the CDR3 reads CSVAGQGTEAFF. The CDR3 DNA is TGCAGCGTTGCTGGACAGGGCACTGAAGCTTTCTTT.

The CDR3 is CASSQYREYGYTF. In DNA form, the CDR3 reads TGTGCCAGCAGCCAATACAGGGAATATGGCTACACCTTC. The V and J genes are TRBV3-1 and TRBJ1-2; tentatively, D is TRBD1 (6 bases). Germline CDR1 is LGHDT and CDR2 is YNNKEL (reference sequence). The length of the CDR3 is 13 residues. The V end lost 2 bases, the J end lost 5 bases, and 9 bases lay between the germline ends.

The chain is built from TRBV5-5 and TRBJ2-7; no firm D call. V shed 4 bases and J shed 2 bases, with 7 bases lying between them. CDR1 and CDR2 from the germline V gene are SGHKS and YYEKEE (reference sequence). This CDR3 contains 12 residues. The CDR3 DNA reads TGTGCCAGCAGCCCCAGACCCTACGAGCAGTACTTC. As protein: CASSPRPYEQYF. Combining the CDR3 with reference TRBV5-5 and TRBJ2-7 gives the whole variable domain DAGVTQSPTHLIKTRGQQVTLRCSPISGHKSVSWYQQVLGQGPQFIFQYYEKEERGRGNFPDRFSARQFPNYSSELNVNALLLGDSALYLCASSPRPYEQYFGPGTRLTVT.